The 23 T cell receptor beta chains below all came from one sample that was sequenced in a study of lung T cells in sarcoidosis with Löfgren's syndrome. TCRdb itself ran the reads through MiXCR, one entry per CDR3 protein. The sample yields approximately 20,000 distinct CDR3 sequences, about a fifth seen once. Specimen: CD4+ T cells from PBMCs. These receptors originate from a human donor with sarcoidosis (Löfgren's syndrome or another form), or a control subject (not recorded which).

This clonotype was seen many times. The chain is built from TRBV29-1 and TRBJ1-1; D is undetermined. V gave up 4 bases and J gave up 0 bases, with 6 bases separating them. Per the germline V gene, CDR1 is SQVTM and CDR2 is ANQGSEA. The CDR3 is 12 residues long. The CDR3 loop is CSVGSVNTEAFF. CDR3 bases: TGCAGCGTTGGGTCTGTGAACACTGAAGCTTTCTTT. The full variable domain, completed using reference TRBV29-1 and TRBJ1-1, is SAVISQKPSRDICQRGTSLTIQCQVDSQVTMMFWYRQQPGQSLTLIATANQGSEATYESGFVIDKFPISRPNLTFSTLTVSNMSPEDSSIYLCSVGSVNTEAFFGQGTRLTVV.

Notes on this clonotype: Possible read error: a much larger clone is one base away. V and J are TRBV2 and TRBJ2-7, with D uncertain. The CDR3 length is 11 residues. The germline gives CDR1 SNHLY, CDR2 FYNNEI. CDR3 DNA: TGTGCCAGCGGTGAAAAGGACGAGCAGTACTTC. Amino acids: CASGEKDEQYF.

This clonotype was seen at least ten times. The CDR3 nucleotides read TGTGCCAGCTCAACCAAGGGGAATGAGCAGTTCTTC. This sequence encodes CASSTKGNEQFF. The J gene is TRBJ2-1, the V gene TRBV18; D is possibly TRBD1 (5 bases). The CDR3 runs 12 residues. The V gene lost 5 bases and the J gene lost 7 bases, with 9 bases spanning the gap. Germline loops: CDR1 KGHSH, CDR2 LQKENI. The whole variable domain, remainder taken from reference TRBV18 and TRBJ2-1, is NAGVMQNPRHLVRRRGQEARLRCSPMKGHSHVYWYRQLPEEGLKFMVYLQKENIIDESGMPKERFSAEFPKEGPSILRIQQVVRGDSAAYFCASSTKGNEQFFGPGTRLTVL.

Many counts were recorded for this clonotype. The genes are TRBV29-1 and TRBJ2-3; 12 bases are shared with TRBD2. J was trimmed by 2 bases and V by 6 bases; bases with no gene match: 6. The CDR3 consists of 15 residues. The germline gives CDR1 SQVTM, CDR2 ANQGSEA. CDR3 sequence: CSVLTSGGYTDTQYF. CDR3 nucleotides: TGCAGCGTCCTGACTAGCGGGGGTTACACAGATACGCAGTATTTT.

This clonotype was seen at least ten times. The rearrangement joins TRBV7-2 to TRBJ2-2; D may be TRBD2 (6 bases). CDR3 length: 14 residues. V lost 8 bases and J lost 6, with 16 bases in between. Germline V gives CDR1 SGHTA, CDR2 FQGNSA. The CDR3 protein is CASGLRLVSGELFF. The DNA of the CDR3 is TGTGCCAGCGGACTGAGACTAGTTTCCGGGGAGCTGTTTTTT.

Regarding this clonotype: A much larger clone is a single base away; this may be a read error. The genes are TRBV5-6 and TRBJ2-3; 12 positions agree with TRBD2. CDR3 length: 15 residues. Germline lookup yields CDR1 SGHDT and CDR2 YYEEEE. The V and J ends lost 5 bases and 5 bases, in that order; junction bases with no gene match: 6. Written as DNA, the CDR3 is TGTGCCAGCAGTTGTGGACTAGCGGGGCAAGATACGCAGTATTTT. Residues: CASSCGLAGQDTQYF.

This clonotype was detected a few times. A much larger clonotype is one base distant, so this may be a read error. This chain connects TRBV5-1 to TRBJ2-1, with D perhaps given as TRBD1 or TRBD2 (5 bases each). V dropped 4 bases and J dropped 8 bases, with 19 bases sitting between them. The CDR3 is made up of 15 amino acids. The germline V gene encodes CDR1 SGHRS and CDR2 YFSETQ. CDR3 amino acids: CASSPGPDGMDEQFF. CDR3 coding DNA: TGCGCCAGCAGCCCGGGGCCGGACGGGATGGATGAGCAGTTCTTC.

There are many counts of this clonotype. The rearrangement joins TRBV28 to TRBJ2-1; tentative D call: TRBD2 (6 bases). Germline-derived CDR1 and CDR2 are MDHEN and SYDVKM. The CDR3 loop spans 12 amino acids. V was shortened by 6 bases and J by 9 bases, with 12 bases between the two germline ends. CDR3 coding DNA: TGTGCCAGCAGCACAGGACTACCTGAGCAGTTCTTC. It encodes CASSTGLPEQFF.

This clonotype was observed at least ten times. V and J are TRBV7-9 and TRBJ1-1; D is perhaps TRBD1 (5 bases). Germline CDR1 and CDR2: SEHNR and FQNEAQ (reference sequence). CDR3 length: 14 residues. The V end lost 1 base, the J end lost 4 bases, and 10 bases lay between the germline ends. Here the CDR3 reads CASSLDQGATEAFF. CDR3 in DNA: TGTGCCAGCAGCTTAGACCAAGGGGCCACTGAAGCTTTCTTT.

This clonotype was observed a few times. A read error is possible here, since a much larger clone lies one base away. The chain employs TRBV7-7 and TRBJ2-3; weak D call: TRBD1 (6 bases). CDR3 length equals 15 residues. Looked up from germline, CDR1 is SSHAT and CDR2 is FNYEAQ (reference sequence). Trimming stripped 5 bases from V and 2 bases from J, with 14 bases between. Written as DNA, the CDR3 is TGTGCCAGCAGCCTAGGGGGAAAGCTCACAGATACGCAGTATTTT. Translation: CASSLGGKLTDTQYF.

This clonotype has a handful of counts. A much larger clone differs by one base, so this may be a read error. The chain has TRBV6-5 and TRBJ2-7, with D perhaps TRBD1 (6 bases). The V gene's germline CDR1 is MNHEY and CDR2 SVGAGI. This CDR3 region has 13 residues. Between the trimmed V and J ends, which lost 6 bases and 2 bases, there was a span of 11 bases. The CDR3 spells CASREQGAYEQYF. The CDR3, as DNA: TGTGCCAGCAGGGAACAGGGAGCCTACGAGCAGTACTTC.

The gene calls are TRBV28 and TRBJ1-1, with a possible D match to TRBD1 (5 bases). Trimming removed 6 bases from V and 1 base from J, with 21 bases in between. This CDR3 has 17 amino acids. Germline CDR1 and CDR2: MDHEN and SYDVKM. In DNA form, the CDR3 reads TGTGCCAGCAGATCCTCGGGGAGGGGAGCGGGGAACACTGAAGCTTTCTTT. Amino acid sequence: CASRSSGRGAGNTEAFF. The whole variable domain, filled in from reference TRBV28 and TRBJ1-1, reads DVKVTQSSRYLVKRTGEKVFLECVQDMDHENMFWYRQDPGLGLRLIYFSYDVKMKEKGDIPEGYSVSREKKERFSLILESASTNQTSMYLCASRSSGRGAGNTEAFFGQGTRLTVV.

This clonotype was counted many times. The V call is TRBV6-1, the J call TRBJ2-5; 9 bases fit TRBD2. CDR3 length: 16 amino acids. From germline, CDR1 is MNHNS and CDR2 SASEGT. V lost 6 bases and J lost 3; bases outside the gene matches: 11. CDR3 DNA: TGTGCCAGCAGCCGGTTAGCGGGAGTGAAAAAAGAGACCCAGTACTTC. As protein: CASSRLAGVKKETQYF.

Note on this clonotype: Being one base from a much bigger clone, this may be a read error. The gene calls are TRBV3-1 and TRBJ2-5; the D is unclear. V was shortened by 1 base and J by 1 base, with 7 bases between the two germline ends. The CDR3 is 14 amino acids. The germline V gene encodes CDR1 LGHDT and CDR2 YNNKEL (reference sequence). DNA for the CDR3: TGTGCCAGCAGCCAAGGGTCGTGCCAAGAGACCCAGTACTTC. Translating gives CASSQGSCQETQYF.

This clonotype ranks as medium-sized. This chain uses TRBV28 with TRBJ2-5; 11 nucleotides match TRBD1. V gave up 5 bases and J gave up 5 bases; unmatched junction bases: 13. The CDR3 spans 17 residues. Germline CDR1 reads MDHEN; CDR2 reads SYDVKM. The CDR3 bases are TGTGCCAGCAGTCTCCCGGGGACAGGGGGTTTTCAGGAGACCCAGTACTTC. Its protein is CASSLPGTGGFQETQYF.

This clonotype is labeled medium-sized. V and J are TRBV7-2 and TRBJ2-5; D call uncertain. The CDR3 is 13 amino acids. V lost 5 bases and J lost 2, with 9 bases in between. The V gene's germline CDR1 is SGHTA and CDR2 FQGNSA. CDR3 in DNA: TGTGCCAGCAGCCTCCTCGGGCAAGAGACCCAGTACTTC. Residues: CASSLLGQETQYF.

This clonotype came up many times. V gene TRBV4-3 combines with J gene TRBJ2-1; TRBD1 aligns across 7 bases. Trimming took 3 bases from V and 7 from J; bases not matched to a gene: 9. Germline assignment: CDR1 LGHNA and CDR2 YSLEER. This CDR3 region has 15 residues. This CDR3 reads CASSHTGEIKNEQFF. CDR3 in DNA: TGCGCCAGCAGCCACACAGGGGAGATTAAGAATGAGCAGTTCTTC.

This clonotype was observed a few times. The gene calls are TRBV9 and TRBJ2-7, with TRBD2 matching 8 bases. Germline CDR1 reads SGDLS; CDR2 reads YYNGEE. CDR3 length: 13 amino acids. V was pared by 4 bases and J by 5 bases, with 5 bases of the junction left unmatched. This CDR3 reads CASSPQTSDEQYF. CDR3 bases: TGTGCCAGCAGCCCCCAGACTAGCGACGAGCAGTACTTC.

This clonotype was recorded at least ten times. The rearrangement links TRBV7-2 to TRBJ1-5, with TRBD1 as a possible D gene (5 bases). The CDR3 consists of 17 residues. Germline assignment: CDR1 SGHTA and CDR2 FQGNSA. Trimming removed 2 bases from V and 0 bases from J, with 14 bases in between. In nucleotides, the CDR3 is TGTGCCAGCAGCTTAAGGGGAGGCGGCTATAGCAATCAGCCCCAGCATTTT. It yields the protein CASSLRGGGYSNQPQHF.

This clonotype occurred many times. V is TRBV28 and J is TRBJ2-5; D not resolved. The V gene's germline CDR1 is MDHEN and CDR2 SYDVKM. With 7 bases removed from V and 5 bases from J, the gap between germline ends came to 14 bases. The CDR3 totals 13 residues. CDR3 sequence: CASMDDTRETQYF. Written as DNA, the CDR3 is TGTGCCAGCATGGATGACACTCGGGAGACCCAGTACTTC.

This clonotype occurred a few times. V and J are TRBV30 and TRBJ2-2; D is ambiguous. Germline-derived CDR1 and CDR2 are GTSNPN and SVGIG (reference sequence). The CDR3 length is 13 residues. The V end lost 2 bases, the J end lost 1 base, and 5 bases lay between the germline ends. CDR3 in amino acids: CAWSRLNTGELFF. Here the CDR3 DNA reads TGTGCCTGGAGTAGACTGAACACCGGGGAGCTGTTTTTT.

Ten or more counts support this clonotype. The chain employs TRBV28 and TRBJ2-1; 7 bases match TRBD1. This CDR3 contains 14 residues. V lost 7 bases to trimming and J lost 5 bases; unmatched junction nucleotides: 8. CDR1 is MDHEN and CDR2 is SYDVKM in the germline V gene. The DNA for the CDR3 is TGTGCCAGCACACTAGGGGGACAGAACAATGAGCAGTTCTTC. Translation gives CASTLGGQNNEQFF.

This clonotype was detected ten times or more. V usage is TRBV12-3 or TRBV12-4 and J usage is TRBJ1-4; the D is unclear. V lost 5 bases to trimming and J lost 0 bases, with 7 bases between them. The CDR3 runs 14 residues. CDR3 DNA sequence: TGTGCCAGCAGTGTCAGTGCAACTAATGAAAAACTGTTTTTT. Its protein product is CASSVSATNEKLFF.